The sequence of this T cell receptor (beta chain) was determined in a study of cytomegalovirus exposure and HLA in healthy donors (dated by TCRdb to about 2017). About the full investigation: An earlier analysis of fewer than 750 of the donors reported approximately 280 Gb of sequence data and 95 million to 120 million unique TCR beta sequences obtained from about 179 million T cells. A later analysis re-analyzed previously published TCR beta repertoires from 666 donors and added high-resolution HLA genotyping to study TCR occurrence patterns. The study was designed to test whether signatures of past pathogen exposure could be identified by cataloging public T cell receptors. Across some 400 genotyped donors of the cohort, an average of approximately 240,000 unique TCR beta nucleotide sequences per donor were sequenced, and approximately 17% of those sequences were non-productive. Among the roughly 390 genotyped donors, around 81% belonged to the genetic ancestry cluster associated with self-reported Caucasian donors. Donor age, sex, ethnicity and CMV serostatus were collected together with the repertoire data. The number of donors typed differed by locus, with 629-630 for A, B, C, DRB1 and DQB1, roughly 520 for DQA1, 600 to 610 for DPA1, and under 490 for DPB1. An early release that covered fewer than 800 HLA-typed donors contained approximately 300 gigabases of sequencing data and some 87 million unique TCR sequences. Four to six DR-DQ haplotypes were handled as single units for association and clustering, since linkage in the cohort was strong. HLA typing covered class I and class II loci at four-digit resolution. The later analysis used no new phenotypic data to find candidate immune exposures, relying instead on TCR beta sequences and their occurrence across donors. The study combined high-throughput TCR immunosequencing, statistical association of individual TCRs with disease status, and machine learning to predict cytomegalovirus infection status. An earlier analysis of approximately 630 of the donors applied high-throughput TCR beta sequencing to assess whether each TCR beta V gene segment acted as functional or pseudogenic. In a later genetic analysis, genome-wide SNP genotypes for about three fifths of the roughly 670 donors were used, and that subset was treated as a discovery cohort. All discovery cohort repertoires had been generated on a single sequencing platform. Using immunosequencing, the study profiled T cell repertoires from about 610 subjects and related those repertoires to cytomegalovirus serostatus. A separate validation cohort of about 110 different subjects was used in addition to the 666-subject first cohort.

The cohort comprised several hundred healthy bone marrow donors. At the time of sampling, all cohort members were nominally healthy, though unrecorded immune exposures were likely present. The donor tested CMV seronegative, placing the donor among the 300 to 400 seronegative members of the cohort. A peripheral blood sample was provided by each donor, and peripheral blood mononuclear cells were used for TCR beta sequencing. Genomic DNA extraction from the blood cell samples was performed with the Qiagen DNeasy Blood Extraction Kit. The library was obtained by the immunoSEQ multiplex PCR assay. For the multiplex PCR, a mixture combining 60 forward primers for TCR Vbeta segments and 13 reverse primers for TCR Jbeta segments was used. The CDR3 region of rearranged TCR beta genes was amplified from genomic DNA with a multiplex PCR assay. The amplified TCR beta libraries were sequenced on the Illumina HiSeq System as 87-base-pair reads. As for the authors' bioinformatics: A later analysis tallied 75 million to 95 million unique TCR beta chains across the 700 or so repertoires, and around 9.9 million of those chains were shared by two or more donors. A nearest-neighbor algorithm error-corrected the raw reads and collapsed the reads into unique sequences, merging closely related sequences to remove PCR and sequencing errors. CDR3 sequences were aligned to IMGT reference sequences to assign V, D and J gene segments. Each retained sequence needed at least a six-nucleotide match to both a V gene segment and a J gene segment. A rearrangement was called productive if the CDR3 had no stop codons and remained in frame with V and J, and every other rearrangement was called non-productive. Following IMGT convention, CDR3 was defined as the stretch from the second conserved V-encoded cysteine to the conserved J-encoded phenylalanine. Sequences without an unambiguous match to a single V gene segment were excluded from the earlier analysis of about 630 of the donors. In an earlier analysis of 587 of the donors, a V segment was called functional when productive rearrangements were above 56.7%, and segregating when the standard deviation between donors exceeded 5%. A statistical classification framework was built to diagnose cytomegalovirus status from the catalog of TCR beta chain sequences. V and J gene assignment, in a later analysis, came from comparing TCR nucleotide sequences with IMGT/GENE-DB human TR gene sequences. A later analysis assigned CDR3 sequences and most-parsimonious VDJ recombination scenarios with the TCRdist pipeline. In a later analysis, each TCR beta chain was defined by its CDR3 amino acid sequence together with its V-gene family, and reads lacking a unique V-gene family were excluded. A later analysis removed roughly 590 highly shared, low-generation-probability nucleotide sequences to deal with suspected cross-contamination and a sequencing artifact. In a later analysis, a clonal expansion index for each public chain was calculated from normalized within-repertoire ranks of inferred template counts. In a later analysis, generation probabilities were computed using a VDJ recombination model fitted to out-of-frame rearrangements, and the results were checked against IGoR. Hypergeometric tests were used in a later analysis to score TCR-TCR, TCR-HLA and TCR-CMV co-occurrence, with a repertoire-size bias correction applied to the TCR pairs. In a later analysis, false discovery rates were estimated by permuting HLA or CMV assignments 20 times. In a later analysis, co-occurring TCRs were grouped using DBSCAN, and TCRdist sequence similarity was added for clustering within HLA-allele-positive subsets. Repertoires with fewer than 30,000 or more than 120,000 public chains were left out of co-occurrence clustering, as were a handful of repertoires with anomalous nucleotide sharing. TCRdb retrieved this table from immuneACCESS and kept in-frame rearrangements only. Not all clones are present; in checked studies, unresolved V genes account for under half, and no reason is known for the remainder. For V, J and clone size, that table is used; D and trimming come from the DNA. The sample has more than 150,000 clones on record, around three quarters of them singletons. The top ten clones comprise about 1.6% of the sample.

Worth noting for this clone: The antigen this receptor binds is unknown. Base qualities are not provided; no much larger clone lies one nucleotide away.

What the work shows at the level of the full study, not this receptor alone: In a later analysis, most CMV-associated TCR beta chains were found to appear HLA-restricted, with HLA associations seemingly driven largely by CMV exposure. The cohort was sequenced for TCR beta chains only, and without alpha or paired-chain data the features that could be detected were limited. In a later analysis, several top co-occurrence clusters were reported to appear linked to parvovirus B19, influenza, CMV and Epstein-Barr virus. CMV serostatus was the only immune exposure information available for the cohort. In both the original and validation cohorts, the classifier was reported to diagnose cytomegalovirus status with high specificity and sensitivity. A later analysis found that TCR association rates varied across HLA loci, with DRB1 alleles showing the most associated TCRs and HLA-C alleles the fewest. The 87-base-pair reads could not distinguish some IMGT-functional V segments, including TRBV6-2 and TRBV6-3, so those segments were excluded. Three of the identified cytomegalovirus-associated TCR beta chains were confirmed in vitro to be specific for cytomegalovirus antigens. Most TCR sequences were seen in very few donors, while some public TCRs were found in many individuals. Correlated functional status among segregating V segments might be attributable to linkage disequilibrium, but an unknown experimental factor could not be ruled out. According to a later genetic analysis, donors in an Asian-associated ancestry cluster had fewer N-insertions in productive TCRs than the approximately 650-donor mean. A cluster of highly shared sequence variants was judged likely to be a technical artifact of the sequencing pipeline. Presence/absence analyses assumed roughly uniform sequencing depth across donors, an assumption that may not hold. Specific HLA alleles were associated with 15,000 to 20,000 TCR beta sequences at a false discovery rate of 0.05 in a later analysis. According to the authors, the approach could potentially be generalized to other disease states and immunological phenotypes. A further reported finding was that TCR beta sequences accurately predicted the HLA-A and HLA-B alleles for most subjects in the first cohort. A total of 164 TCR beta chains were listed by the study as associated with cytomegalovirus. In a later analysis, HLA-associated TCR beta chains showed more clonal expansion and lower generation probabilities than non-associated chains that were equally common. Seventeen rarely observed V segments, including chromosome 9 orphons, were excluded from the earlier analysis of a few hundred of the donors because counts were too low. In an earlier analysis of some 640 of the donors, most TCR beta V segments were observed in productive rearrangements about 87% or about 30% of the time, broadly matching IMGT annotations. Because HLA typing was unavailable for some donors at each locus, only the typed subset was used in association tests. A later genetic analysis associated a missense DCLRE1C variant with V-gene and J-gene trimming of TCR beta chains, and an independent cohort replicated the association. Assigning TCR associations to individual alleles was difficult when HLA alleles, especially DR and DQ, strongly co-occurred.

Inclusive of the bounding cysteine and phenylalanine, the CDR3 is 15 residues long. The read is trimmed to its CDR3 DNA, 45 bases read in frame from base 1. According to the germline V gene, CDR1 reads SGHVS and CDR2 reads FQNEAQ. V drops 0 bases and J drops 7 bases, leaving 13 bases in between. The sequencing sample was made of PBMCs. This sequence uses TRBV7-8 and TRBJ2-1, and TRBD2 may be the D gene, going by 6 matching bases. This receptor was taken from a man in his forties in good health and CMV-seronegative. The CDR3: CASSLAVTSGNEQFF. The nucleotide sequence is TGTGCCAGCAGCTTAGCAGTGACTAGTGGAAATGAGCAGTTCTTC.